This entry features one TCR beta chain sequence. Its antigen is not identified. In total, each donor contributed a single heparinised blood draw that averaged approximately 0.12 L. TCRB transcripts that were expressed got sequenced, as all of the isolated RNA had been reverse transcribed. The table came from immunoSEQ multiplex PCR; TCRdb's copy has only in-frame clones and leaves some out. The data show 430,000 or so clones, more than 9.5% seen once. These data belong to a study of beta chain features in type 1 diabetes. Study outcomes and limitations: PCR might show a preference for shorter templates, equally across patients and controls.

Germline loops: CDR1 SGDLS, CDR2 YYNGEE. The ends were cut back, 4 bases at V and 3 bases at J, with 19 bases in the middle. CDR3 length equals 16 residues. The chain has TRBV9 and TRBJ1-1; possible D gene TRBD1, 5 bases. This receptor was taken from a woman between 18 and 29 years old in good health. The sample taken for sequencing was naive CD4+ T cells from blood. The CDR3 nucleotides are TGTGCCAGCAGCAAATACGACCGGGGAGGGGACACTGAAGCTTTCTTT. Translation: CASSKYDRGGDTEAFF.